The clone carrying this T cell receptor (beta chain) was detected only a few times. The antigen is undetermined. Trimming pared 0 bases from V and 7 bases from J, leaving 7 bases between. The CDR3 is made up of 14 amino acids. CDR1 is MNHEY and CDR2 is SVGEGT in the germline V gene. The library had UMIs added by 3' ligation of an oligonucleotide to TCR cDNA. Adult healthy volunteers gave 2.5 ml peripheral blood for whole-blood RNA. Unsorted total RNA, about 1 to 1000 ng, was DNase treated before reverse transcription. The sample belongs to a study of naive and memory T cell subsets. Four PCR rounds used nested alpha and beta constant region primers plus the SP2 primer. Blood and skin TCR RNA was reverse transcribed with alpha and beta constant primers. TCRdb used MiXCR to reprocess the 5' RACE reads, holding one entry per CDR3 protein. This sample has around 56,000 distinct CDR3 sequences, with 6% to 8.5% found just once.

Study results and limitations: This RNA-based method may be sensitive to activation-related transcript changes.

The chain uses TRBV6-2 or TRBV6-3 and TRBJ1-6; a possible D gene is TRBD1 (5 bases). The TCR comes from a female donor in good health. This CDR3 reads CASSYSPGNSPLHF. CDR3 DNA: TGTGCCAGCAGTTACTCCCCAGGGAATTCACCCCTCCACTTT.